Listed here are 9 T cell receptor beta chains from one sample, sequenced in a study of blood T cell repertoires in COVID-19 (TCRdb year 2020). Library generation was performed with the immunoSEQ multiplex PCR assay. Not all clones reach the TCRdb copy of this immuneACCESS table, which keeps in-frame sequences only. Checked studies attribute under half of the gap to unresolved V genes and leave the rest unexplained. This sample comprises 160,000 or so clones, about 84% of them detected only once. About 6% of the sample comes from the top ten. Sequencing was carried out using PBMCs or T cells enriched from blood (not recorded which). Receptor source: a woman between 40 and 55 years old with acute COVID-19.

The CDR3: CASSRDNEQFF. The CDR3 DNA reads TGTGCCAGCAGCCGCGACAATGAGCAGTTCTTC. This chain uses TRBV7-9 with TRBJ2-1; D remains unclear. Germline V lookup: CDR1 SEHNR, CDR2 FQNEAQ (reference sequence). Between the trimmed V and J ends, which lost 5 bases and 5 bases, there was a span of 4 bases. The CDR3 loop spans 11 amino acids.

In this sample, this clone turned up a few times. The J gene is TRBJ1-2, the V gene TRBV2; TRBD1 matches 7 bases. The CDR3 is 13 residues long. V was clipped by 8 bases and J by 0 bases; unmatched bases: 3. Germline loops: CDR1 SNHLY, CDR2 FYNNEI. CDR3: CASQGGANYGYTF. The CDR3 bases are TGTGCCAGCCAGGGGGGAGCTAACTATGGCTACACCTTC.

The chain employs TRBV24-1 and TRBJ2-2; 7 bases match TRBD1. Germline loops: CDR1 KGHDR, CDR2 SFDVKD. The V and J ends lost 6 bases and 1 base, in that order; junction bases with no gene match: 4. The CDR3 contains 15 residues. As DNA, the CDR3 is TGTGCCACCAGTAGGGGGCACCTGAACACCGGGGAGCTGTTTTTT. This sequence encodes CATSRGHLNTGELFF.

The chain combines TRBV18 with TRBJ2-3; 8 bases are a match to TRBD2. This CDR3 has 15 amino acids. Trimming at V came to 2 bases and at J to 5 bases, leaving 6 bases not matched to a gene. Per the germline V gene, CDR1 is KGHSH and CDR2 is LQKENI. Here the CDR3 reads CASSPIRGGQDTQYF. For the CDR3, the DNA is TGTGCCAGCTCACCAATTCGGGGGGGGCAAGATACGCAGTATTTT.

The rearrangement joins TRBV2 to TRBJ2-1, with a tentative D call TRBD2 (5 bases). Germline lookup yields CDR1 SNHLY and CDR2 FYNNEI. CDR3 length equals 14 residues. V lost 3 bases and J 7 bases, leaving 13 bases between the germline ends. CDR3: CASSEDSSSNEQFF. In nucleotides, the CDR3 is TGTGCCAGCAGTGAGGACTCCTCCTCGAATGAGCAGTTCTTC.

The CDR3 is CADGLADYNEQFF. The CDR3 coding sequence is TGTGCGGACGGGCTAGCGGATTACAATGAGCAGTTCTTC. The chain recombines TRBV7-9 with TRBJ2-1; 7 bases line up with TRBD2. Germline CDR1 reads SEHNR; CDR2 reads FQNEAQ (reference sequence). The CDR3 is 13 residues long.

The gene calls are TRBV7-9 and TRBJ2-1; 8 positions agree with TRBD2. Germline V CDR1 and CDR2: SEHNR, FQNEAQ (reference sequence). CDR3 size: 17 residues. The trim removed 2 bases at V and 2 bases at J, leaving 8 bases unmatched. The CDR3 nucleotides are TGTGCCAGCAGCTTATCCCGCACTAGCGGTACCTACAATGAGCAGTTCTTC. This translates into CASSLSRTSGTYNEQFF. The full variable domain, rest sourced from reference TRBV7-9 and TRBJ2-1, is DTGVSQNPRHKITKRGQNVTFRCDPISEHNRLYWYRQTLGQGPEFLTYFQNEAQLEKSRLLSDRFSAERPKGSFSTLEIQRTEQGDSAMYLCASSLSRTSGTYNEQFFGPGTRLTVL.

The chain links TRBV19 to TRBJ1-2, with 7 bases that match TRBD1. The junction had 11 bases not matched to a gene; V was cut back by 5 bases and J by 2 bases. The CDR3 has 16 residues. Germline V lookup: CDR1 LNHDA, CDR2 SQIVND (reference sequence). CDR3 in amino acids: CASSSRTGLNNYGYTF. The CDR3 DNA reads TGTGCCAGTAGTTCGAGGACAGGCCTCAACAACTATGGCTACACCTTC.

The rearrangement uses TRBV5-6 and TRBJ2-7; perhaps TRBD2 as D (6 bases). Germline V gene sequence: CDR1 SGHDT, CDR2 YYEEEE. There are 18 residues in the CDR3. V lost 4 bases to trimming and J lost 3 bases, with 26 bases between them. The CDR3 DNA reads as TGTGCCAGCAGCCCACCCCGGTATAGCGGAGCCCTACACTACGAGCAGTACTTC. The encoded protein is CASSPPRYSGALHYEQYF.